This T cell receptor beta chain was sequenced in a study of T cell repertoires in cytomegalovirus infection. Study information: Both a matching HLA type and CMV infection were indicated by public TCR beta signatures.

Trimming shortened V by 3 bases and J by 5 bases, and 13 bases separated the two germline ends. Germline values: CDR1 SEHNR, CDR2 FQNEAQ (reference sequence). CDR3 length equals 14 residues. Only a few counts were recorded for this clonotype. Each CDR3 protein gets one entry after TCRdb re-called the reads with MiXCR. The sample shows about 150,000 distinct CDR3 sequences, 17% of them seen only once. The clonotype originates from a human donor in good health (CMV status not recorded). Some clones in this sample may be carry-over from other donors' samples. Sequencing was performed on CD8+ T cells from PBMCs. The gene calls are TRBV7-9 and TRBJ2-5, with D maybe TRBD2 (5 bases). Here the CDR3 reads CASSFPGTDETQYF. DNA of the CDR3: TGTGCCAGCAGCTTTCCGGGAACTGATGAGACCCAGTACTTC.